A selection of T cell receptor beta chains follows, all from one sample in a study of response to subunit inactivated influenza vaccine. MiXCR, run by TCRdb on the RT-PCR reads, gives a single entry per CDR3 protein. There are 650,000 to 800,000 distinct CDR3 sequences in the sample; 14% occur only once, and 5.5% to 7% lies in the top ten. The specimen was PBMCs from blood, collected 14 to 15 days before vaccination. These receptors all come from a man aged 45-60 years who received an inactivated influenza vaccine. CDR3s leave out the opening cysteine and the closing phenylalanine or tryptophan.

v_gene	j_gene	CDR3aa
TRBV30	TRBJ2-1	AWSWAEGNEQF
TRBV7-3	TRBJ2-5	ASSLNGGVAETQY
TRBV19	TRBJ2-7	ASSISADGSSYEQY
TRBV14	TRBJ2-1	ASSPPGGGIVQGRQF
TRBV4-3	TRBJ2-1	ASSQVGQFWDEQF
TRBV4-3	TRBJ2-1	ASSQFGAGGAYNEQF
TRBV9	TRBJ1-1	ASSLQGTMGTEAF
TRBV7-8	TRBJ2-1	ASSLSREVNEQF
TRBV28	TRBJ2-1	ASSDHGGAYNEQF
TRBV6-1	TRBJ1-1	ASRAGGGVTEAF
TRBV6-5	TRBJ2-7	ASSYYGEEWDEQY
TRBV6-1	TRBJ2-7	ASRPGRFGEQY
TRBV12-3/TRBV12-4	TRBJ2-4	ASSLGRQRGGRMNIQY
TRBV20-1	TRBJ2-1	SARAAAGSYNEQF
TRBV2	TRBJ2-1	ASSLLNLYNEQF
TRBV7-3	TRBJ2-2	ASSSRGASNTGELF
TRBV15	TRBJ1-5	ATSGARTASNQPQH
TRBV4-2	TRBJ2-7	ASSQGSLGARNEQY
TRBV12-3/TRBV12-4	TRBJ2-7	ASSFKGGGGSEQY
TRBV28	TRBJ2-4	ASSSSLAKNIQY
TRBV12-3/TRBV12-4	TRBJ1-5	ASSIRDSYQPQH
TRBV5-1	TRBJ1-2	ASSLQPQYGYT
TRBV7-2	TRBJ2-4	ASSLTGGAGNIQY
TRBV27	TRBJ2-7	ASIGYSYEQY
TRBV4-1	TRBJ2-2	ASSQEQGSTGELF
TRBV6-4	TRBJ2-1	ASSLDLTTGANEQF
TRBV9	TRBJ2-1	ASSVGLKDEQF
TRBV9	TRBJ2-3	ASSVLRAADTQY
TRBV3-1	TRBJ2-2	ASSQERTRTNTGELF
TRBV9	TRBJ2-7	ASSTLGTGSYEQY
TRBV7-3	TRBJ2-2	ASSLTPGELF
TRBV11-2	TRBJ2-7	ASSVTSGTYEQY
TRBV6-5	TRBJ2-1	ASSSELDYHNEQF
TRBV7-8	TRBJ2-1	ASSPSEF
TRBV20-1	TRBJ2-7	SAGEAGGYEQY
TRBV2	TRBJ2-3	ASSTSGGSTDTQY
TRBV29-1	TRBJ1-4	SVQLKGLVEKLF
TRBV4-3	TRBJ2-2	ASSQGWTGELF
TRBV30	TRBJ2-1	ASTTSGRRYEQF
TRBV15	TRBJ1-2	ATSSGRGGYT
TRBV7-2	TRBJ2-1	ASSSYKGTYNEQF
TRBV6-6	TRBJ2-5	ASSYEGRGTQY
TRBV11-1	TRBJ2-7	ASSFPREGQTLQYEQY
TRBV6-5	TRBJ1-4	ASRTTNEKMF
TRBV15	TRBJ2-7	ATSRDGNAGYEQY
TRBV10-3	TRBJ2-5	AISLTGGSGETQY
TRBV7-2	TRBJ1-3	ASSFTGSKGDTIY
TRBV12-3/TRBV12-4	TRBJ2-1	ASSLAGGGEQF
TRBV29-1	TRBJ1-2	SVGNADTYGYT
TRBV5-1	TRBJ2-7	ASSVEAGTHTLYEQY